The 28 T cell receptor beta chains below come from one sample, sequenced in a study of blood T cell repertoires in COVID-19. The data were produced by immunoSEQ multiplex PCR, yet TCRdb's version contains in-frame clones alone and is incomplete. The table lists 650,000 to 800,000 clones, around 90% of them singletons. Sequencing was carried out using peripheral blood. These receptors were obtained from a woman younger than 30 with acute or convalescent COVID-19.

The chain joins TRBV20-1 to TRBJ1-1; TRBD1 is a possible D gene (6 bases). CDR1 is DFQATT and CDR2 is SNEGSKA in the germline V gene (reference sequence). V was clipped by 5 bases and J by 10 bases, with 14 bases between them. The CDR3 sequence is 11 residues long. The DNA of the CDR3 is TGCAGTGCTGGGGGGGACATCCGAGCTTTCTTT. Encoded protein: CSAGGDIRAFF.

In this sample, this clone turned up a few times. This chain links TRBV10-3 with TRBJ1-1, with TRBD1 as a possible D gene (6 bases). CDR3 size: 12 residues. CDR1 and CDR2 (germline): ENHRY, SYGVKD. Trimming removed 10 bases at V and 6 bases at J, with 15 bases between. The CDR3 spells CASTGNGAEAFF. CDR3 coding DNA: TGTGCCAGCACAGGGAATGGCGCTGAAGCTTTCTTT.

The CDR3 nucleotides are TGTGCCATCAGTGAGGGGCTAGCGGGGTACAATGAGCAGTTCTTC. Translating gives CAISEGLAGYNEQFF. The chain is built from TRBV10-3 and TRBJ2-1; TRBD2 matches 9 bases. The CDR3 totals 15 residues. CDR1 and CDR2 (germline): ENHRY, SYGVKD. Unmatched junction bases numbered 3, after V lost 2 bases and J lost 4 bases.

The CDR3 loop reads CASSPLDGTGELFF. CDR3 DNA: TGCGCCAGCAGCCCCTTAGACGGGACCGGGGAGCTGTTTTTT. The chain links TRBV5-1 to TRBJ2-2; D unresolved. This CDR3 is 14 amino acids long. Trimming pared 4 bases from V and 5 bases from J, leaving 12 bases between. The germline gives CDR1 SGHRS, CDR2 YFSETQ.

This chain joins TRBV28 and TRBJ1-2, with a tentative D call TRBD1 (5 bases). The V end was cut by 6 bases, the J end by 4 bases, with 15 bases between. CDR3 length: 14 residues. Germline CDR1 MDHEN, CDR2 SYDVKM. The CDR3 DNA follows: TGTGCCAGCAGCCCTCGGACAATGCCCTATGGCTACACCTTC. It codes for CASSPRTMPYGYTF.

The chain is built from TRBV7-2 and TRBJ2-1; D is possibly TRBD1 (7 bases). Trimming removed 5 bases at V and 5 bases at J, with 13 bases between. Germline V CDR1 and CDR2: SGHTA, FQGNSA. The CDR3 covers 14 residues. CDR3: CASSPGGGHNEQFF. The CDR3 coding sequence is TGTGCCAGCAGCCCTGGAGGGGGCCACAATGAGCAGTTCTTC. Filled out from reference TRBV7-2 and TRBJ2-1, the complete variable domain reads GAGVSQSPSNKVTEKGKDVELRCDPISGHTALYWYRQSLGQGLEFLIYFQGNSAPDKSGLPSDRFSAERTGGSVSTLTIQRTQQEDSAVYLCASSPGGGHNEQFFGPGTRLTVL.

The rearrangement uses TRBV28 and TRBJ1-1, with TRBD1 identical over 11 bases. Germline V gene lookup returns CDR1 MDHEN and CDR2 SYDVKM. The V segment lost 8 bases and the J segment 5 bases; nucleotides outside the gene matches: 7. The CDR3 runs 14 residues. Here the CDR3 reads CASAPGQGGTEAFF. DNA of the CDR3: TGTGCCAGCGCTCCGGGACAGGGGGGTACTGAAGCTTTCTTT.

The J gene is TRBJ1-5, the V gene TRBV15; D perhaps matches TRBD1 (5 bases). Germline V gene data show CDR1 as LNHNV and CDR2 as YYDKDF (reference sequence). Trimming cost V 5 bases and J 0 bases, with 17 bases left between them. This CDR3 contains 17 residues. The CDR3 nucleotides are TGTGCCACCAGCTCCCCGCGGGGCCTTTATAGCAATCAGCCCCAGCATTTT. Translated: CATSSPRGLYSNQPQHF.

CDR3 residues: CASSRWASDGELFF. The CDR3, as DNA: TGTGCCAGCAGCCGCTGGGCCTCGGACGGGGAGCTGTTTTTT. The chain uses TRBV11-3 and TRBJ2-2; D remains unclear. The CDR3 runs to 14 residues. Germline V gene lookup returns CDR1 SGHNT and CDR2 YENEEA. The V end lost 5 bases, the J end lost 7 bases, and 14 bases lay between the germline ends.

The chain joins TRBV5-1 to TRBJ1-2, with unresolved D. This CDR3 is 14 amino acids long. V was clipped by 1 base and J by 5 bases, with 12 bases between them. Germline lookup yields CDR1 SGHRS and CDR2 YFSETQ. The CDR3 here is CASSLSYSNYGYTF. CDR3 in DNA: TGCGCCAGCAGCTTGTCATATAGTAATTATGGCTACACCTTC.

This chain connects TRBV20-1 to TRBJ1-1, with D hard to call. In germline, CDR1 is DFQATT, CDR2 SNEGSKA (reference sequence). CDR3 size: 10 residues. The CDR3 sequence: CKPMNTEAFF. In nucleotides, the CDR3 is TGCAAGCCGATGAACACTGAAGCTTTCTTT.

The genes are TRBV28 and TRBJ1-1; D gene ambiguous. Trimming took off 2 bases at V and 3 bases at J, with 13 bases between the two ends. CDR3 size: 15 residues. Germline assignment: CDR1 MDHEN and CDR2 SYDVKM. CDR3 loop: CASSLMSLRDTEAFF. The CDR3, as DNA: TGTGCCAGCAGTTTAATGAGTCTCCGGGACACTGAAGCTTTCTTT.

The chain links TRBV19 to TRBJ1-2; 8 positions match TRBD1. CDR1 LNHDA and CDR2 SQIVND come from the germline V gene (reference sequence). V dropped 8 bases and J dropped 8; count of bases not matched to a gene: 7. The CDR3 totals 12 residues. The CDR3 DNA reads TGTGCCAGTGTGGGGACAGGCATCGGCTACACCTTC. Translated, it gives CASVGTGIGYTF.

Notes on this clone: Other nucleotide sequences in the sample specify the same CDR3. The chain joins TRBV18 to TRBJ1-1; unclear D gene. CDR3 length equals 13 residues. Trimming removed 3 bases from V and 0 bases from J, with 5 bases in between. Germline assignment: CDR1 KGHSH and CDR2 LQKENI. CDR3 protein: CASSPGLNTEAFF. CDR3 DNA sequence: TGTGCCAGCTCACCGGGCTTGAACACTGAAGCTTTCTTT. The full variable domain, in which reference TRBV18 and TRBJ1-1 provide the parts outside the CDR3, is NAGVMQNPRHLVRRRGQEARLRCSPMKGHSHVYWYRQLPEEGLKFMVYLQKENIIDESGMPKERFSAEFPKEGPSILRIQQVVRGDSAAYFCASSPGLNTEAFFGQGTRLTVV.

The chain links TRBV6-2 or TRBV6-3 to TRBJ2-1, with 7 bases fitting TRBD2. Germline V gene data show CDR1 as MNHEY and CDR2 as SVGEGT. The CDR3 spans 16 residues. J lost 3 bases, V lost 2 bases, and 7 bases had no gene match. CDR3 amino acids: CASSYTGLGIYNEQFF. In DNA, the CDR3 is TGTGCCAGCAGTTACACTGGACTAGGGATCTACAATGAGCAGTTCTTC.

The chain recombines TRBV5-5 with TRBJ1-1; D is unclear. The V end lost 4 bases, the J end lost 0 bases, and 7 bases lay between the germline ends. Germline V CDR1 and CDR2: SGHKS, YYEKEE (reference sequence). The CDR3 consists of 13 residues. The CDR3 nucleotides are TGTGCCAGCAGCCTAGATTTGAACACTGAAGCTTTCTTT. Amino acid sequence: CASSLDLNTEAFF.

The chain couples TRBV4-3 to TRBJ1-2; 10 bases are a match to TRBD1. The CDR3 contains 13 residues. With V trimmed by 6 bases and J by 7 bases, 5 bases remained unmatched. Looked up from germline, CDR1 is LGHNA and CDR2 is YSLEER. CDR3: CASRRGQGFGYTF. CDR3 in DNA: TGCGCCAGCAGAAGGGGACAGGGGTTTGGCTACACCTTC.

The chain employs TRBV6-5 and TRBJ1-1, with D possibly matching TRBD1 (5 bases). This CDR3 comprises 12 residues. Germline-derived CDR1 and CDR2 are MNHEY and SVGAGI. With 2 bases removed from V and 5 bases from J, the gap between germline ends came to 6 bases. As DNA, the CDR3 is TGTGCCAGCAGTTACGGGGCTACTGAAGCTTTCTTT. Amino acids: CASSYGATEAFF.

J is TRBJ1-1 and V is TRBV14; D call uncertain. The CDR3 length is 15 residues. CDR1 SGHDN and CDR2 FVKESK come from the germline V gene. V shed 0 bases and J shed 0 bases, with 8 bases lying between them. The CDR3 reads CASSQERVMNTEAFF. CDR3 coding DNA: TGTGCCAGCAGCCAAGAGCGCGTGATGAACACTGAAGCTTTCTTT.

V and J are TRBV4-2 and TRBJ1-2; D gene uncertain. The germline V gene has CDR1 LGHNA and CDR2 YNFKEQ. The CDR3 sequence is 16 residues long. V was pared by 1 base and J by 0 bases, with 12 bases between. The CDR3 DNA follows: TGTGCCAGCAGCCAAGGAATGAGAACCGCTAACTATGGCTACACCTTC. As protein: CASSQGMRTANYGYTF.

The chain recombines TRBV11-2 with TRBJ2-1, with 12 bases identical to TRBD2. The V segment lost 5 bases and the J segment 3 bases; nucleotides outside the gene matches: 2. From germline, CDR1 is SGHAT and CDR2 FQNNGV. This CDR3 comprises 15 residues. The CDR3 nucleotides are TGTGCCAGCAGCCTGACTAGCGGGGGCTACAATGAGCAGTTCTTC. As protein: CASSLTSGGYNEQFF. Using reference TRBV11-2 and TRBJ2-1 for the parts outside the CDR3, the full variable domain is EAGVAQSPRYKIIEKRQSVAFWCNPISGHATLYWYQQILGQGPKLLIQFQNNGVVDDSQLPKDRFSAERLKGVDSTLKIQPAKLEDSAVYLCASSLTSGGYNEQFFGPGTRLTVL.

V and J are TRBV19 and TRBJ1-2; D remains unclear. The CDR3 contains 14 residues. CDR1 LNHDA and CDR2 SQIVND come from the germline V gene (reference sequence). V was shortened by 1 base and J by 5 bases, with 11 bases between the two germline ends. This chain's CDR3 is CASSIGGASYGYTF. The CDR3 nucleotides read TGTGCCAGTAGTATAGGAGGCGCCAGTTATGGCTACACCTTC. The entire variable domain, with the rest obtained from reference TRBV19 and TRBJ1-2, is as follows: DGGITQSPKYLFRKEGQNVTLSCEQNLNHDAMYWYRQDPGQGLRLIYYSQIVNDFQKGDIAEGYSVSREKKESFPLTVTSAQKNPTAFYLCASSIGGASYGYTFGSGTRLTVV.

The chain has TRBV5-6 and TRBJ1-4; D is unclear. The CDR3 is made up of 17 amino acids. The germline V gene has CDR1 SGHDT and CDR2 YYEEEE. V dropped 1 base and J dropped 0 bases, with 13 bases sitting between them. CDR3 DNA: TGTGCCAGCAGCTTGATAGGCTCGGGGACAACTAATGAAAAACTGTTTTTT. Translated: CASSLIGSGTTNEKLFF.

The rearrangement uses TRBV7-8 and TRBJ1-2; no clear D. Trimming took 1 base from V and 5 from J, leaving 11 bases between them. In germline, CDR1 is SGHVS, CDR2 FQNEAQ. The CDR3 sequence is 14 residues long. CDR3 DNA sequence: TGTGCCAGCAGCTTAGACGAGAGCCGATATGGCTACACCTTC. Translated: CASSLDESRYGYTF.

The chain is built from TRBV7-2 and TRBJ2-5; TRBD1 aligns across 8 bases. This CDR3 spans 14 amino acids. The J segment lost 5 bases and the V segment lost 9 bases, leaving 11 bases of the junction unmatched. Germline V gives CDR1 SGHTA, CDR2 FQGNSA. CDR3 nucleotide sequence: TGTGCCAGTATCGGGTCAGGGGGCTATGAGACCCAGTACTTC. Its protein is CASIGSGGYETQYF.

The CDR3 region has the DNA TGCGCCAGCAGCTTATGGCAAGCGGGGGTAGAGACCCAGTACTTC. Its translation: CASSLWQAGVETQYF. The J gene is TRBJ2-5, the V gene TRBV5-1; 8 nucleotides agree with TRBD2. V lost 2 bases, J lost 4 bases, and 7 bases stayed unmatched. Germline values: CDR1 SGHRS, CDR2 YFSETQ. The CDR3 covers 15 residues.

The CDR3 is CAWGYRDRGQGKLFF. In nucleotides, the CDR3 is TGTGCCTGGGGTTACCGGGACAGGGGCCAGGGAAAACTGTTTTTT. The chain is built from TRBV30 and TRBJ1-4; 10 nucleotides align to TRBD1. There are 15 residues in the CDR3. CDR1 is GTSNPN, CDR2 SVGIG, per germline (reference sequence). The V segment lost 5 bases and the J segment 10 bases; nucleotides outside the gene matches: 13.

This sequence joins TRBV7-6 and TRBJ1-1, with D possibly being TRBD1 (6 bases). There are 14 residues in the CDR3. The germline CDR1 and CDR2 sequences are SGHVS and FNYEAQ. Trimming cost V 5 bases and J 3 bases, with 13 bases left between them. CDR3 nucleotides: TGTGCCAGCAGCCCTAGGGGGGGGGACACTGAAGCTTTCTTT. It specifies CASSPRGGDTEAFF.